This T cell receptor beta chain was profiled in a study of OX40 agonist ivuxolimab in advanced cancers. V was pared by 5 bases and J by 0 bases, with 8 bases of the junction left unmatched. Germline V gene lookup returns CDR1 KGHSH and CDR2 LQKENI. The CDR3 is 17 residues long. Method: immunoSEQ multiplex PCR; TCRdb's copy keeps in-frame clones and lacks some. The data contain 77,000 or so clones, roughly three quarters of them seen just once; the ten biggest clones take up roughly 5.4%. With regard to this clone: Its antigen is currently unknown.

Study outcomes and limitations: In general, CD8+ T cells held more expanded clones than CD4+ did, on average.

The gene calls are TRBV18 and TRBJ1-5, with TRBD1 matching over 9 bases. The sample consisted of CD4+ or CD8+ T cells sorted from blood, taken in a trial of the OX40 agonist ivuxolimab. This TCR derives from an adult with an advanced solid tumor such as melanoma, head and neck, liver or kidney cancer. The DNA for the CDR3 is TGTGCCAGCTCAAACACAGGGGGCGCTTATAGCAATCAGCCCCAGCATTTT. Its protein is CASSNTGGAYSNQPQHF.